This T cell receptor beta chain emerged from a study of identical twins. Template switching created a universal primer site, and the cDNA included unique molecular identifiers. In TCRdb, the 5' RACE reads were re-called with MiXCR into one record per CDR3 protein. The sample records about 900,000 distinct CDR3 sequences, around an eighth being singletons. About this clonotype itself: The antigen remains undetermined.

General observations from the study: Beta out-of-frame sequences showed weaker excess twin sharing.

V lost 2 bases to trimming and J lost 0 bases, with 17 bases between them. CDR1 LGHDT and CDR2 YNNKEL come from the germline V gene (reference sequence). The CDR3 extends over 18 amino acids. This sample was shared with a second study, whose subject was yellow fever vaccine responses in identical twins. That report notes: Vaccine-induced T cell responses in twins were reportedly observed to appear partly convergent, partly personalized.

The chain employs TRBV3-1 and TRBJ1-3, with D hard to call. The sequence was collected from a woman between 18 and 29 years old in good health. The material sequenced was PBMCs. For the CDR3, the DNA is TGTGCCAGCAGCCAACATGTCCTTAAACCTCCCTCTGGAAACACCATATATTTT. Translating it yields CASSQHVLKPPSGNTIYF.